These 26 T cell receptor beta chains came from one sample sequenced in a study of Graves' ophthalmopathy and Graves' hyperthyroidism. Investigators amplified TCR beta CDR3 regions from RNA transcripts. RT-PCR was first run with HTBI primers, then multiplex PCR in a second round. TCRdb re-called the multiplex PCR reads with MiXCR, one entry per CDR3 protein. The repertoire consists of more than 1,000,000 distinct CDR3 sequences, with around a third occurring once and the leading ten covering over 8.5%. Sequenced sample: peripheral blood or thyroid tissue (not recorded which). Receptors were obtained from an adult man with Graves' hyperthyroidism.

This clonotype appeared a single time. J is TRBJ1-5 and V is TRBV25-1; weak D call: TRBD1 (5 bases). This CDR3 is built from 15 residues. Per the germline V gene, CDR1 is MGHDK and CDR2 is SYGVNS. The germline V and J ends were trimmed by 5 bases and 11 bases, with 22 bases remaining between them. CDR3 sequence: CASSPPGLERETQHF. The CDR3 DNA sequence: TGTGCCAGCAGTCCTCCGGGACTAGAGCGGGAGACCCAGCATTTT.

V and J are TRBV11-1 and TRBJ2-5; TRBD1 agrees at 10 bases. Germline CDR1 reads SGHAT; CDR2 reads FQDESV (reference sequence). The ends lost 5 bases at V and 1 base at J; junction bases unmatched: 7. The length of the CDR3 is 16 residues. The CDR3 DNA reads TGTGCCAGCAGCACTACCGGGACAGGGGCCCAAGAGACCCAGTACTTC. This gives the protein CASSTTGTGAQETQYF.

This chain connects TRBV10-3 to TRBJ1-1, with TRBD1 matching 12 bases. This CDR3 contains 16 residues. Germline V gene data show CDR1 as ENHRY and CDR2 as SYGVKD. Unmatched junction bases numbered 9, after V lost 10 bases and J lost 0 bases. In DNA form, the CDR3 reads TGTGCCAGTAAATCCGGGACAGGGGGCATGAACACTGAAGCTTTCTTT. It translates to CASKSGTGGMNTEAFF.

The rearrangement joins TRBV7-2 to TRBJ1-2; 9 nucleotides match TRBD1. V lost 5 bases and J lost 4; bases outside the gene matches: 17. Germline loops: CDR1 SGHTA, CDR2 FQGNSA. The CDR3 has 18 amino acids. The CDR3 reads CASSIQGAPGVRGYGYTF. CDR3 DNA sequence: TGTGCCAGCAGCATACAGGGGGCGCCTGGAGTCCGCGGCTATGGCTACACCTTC.

This clonotype was seen more than once but under ten times. The gene calls are TRBV5-1 and TRBJ1-4; D gene ambiguous. V gave up 1 base and J gave up 2 bases, with 9 bases separating them. The CDR3 consists of 15 residues. From germline, CDR1 is SGHRS and CDR2 YFSETQ. The CDR3 DNA sequence: TGCGCCAGCAGCTTGTCGCCGGGGACTAATGAAAAACTGTTTTTT. Its protein is CASSLSPGTNEKLFF.

V is TRBV10-3 and J is TRBJ2-7; 10 bases align to TRBD2. Losses at the gene ends were 2 bases for V and 3 bases for J; bases not matched to a gene: 4. This CDR3 region has 15 residues. CDR1 and CDR2 from the germline V gene are ENHRY and SYGVKD. The DNA of the CDR3 is TGTGCCATCAGTGAGGGGACTAGCGAGCACTACGAGCAGTACTTC. Protein: CAISEGTSEHYEQYF.

The V call is TRBV12-3 or TRBV12-4, the J call TRBJ2-7; weak D call: TRBD1 (6 bases). V was shortened by 3 bases and J by 10 bases, with 28 bases between the two germline ends. The CDR3 loop spans 17 amino acids. In nucleotides, the CDR3 is TGTGCCAGCAGTTTTTACCCCTTGGCTAAGGGGGACGAAGTACAGTACTTC. Translated, it gives CASSFYPLAKGDEVQYF.

CDR3 in amino acids: CASSLSQDREETQYF. CDR3 nucleotides: TGTGCCAGCAGTTTATCACAAGACAGGGAAGAGACCCAGTACTTC. The V call is TRBV12-3 or TRBV12-4, the J call TRBJ2-5; the match to TRBD1 covers 7 bases. This CDR3 is built from 15 residues. V was pared by 2 bases and J by 3 bases, with 6 bases of the junction left unmatched.

V is TRBV29-1 and J is TRBJ2-6, with 9 positions matching TRBD1. This CDR3 is built from 16 residues. The V gene's germline CDR1 is SQVTM and CDR2 ANQGSEA. The J segment lost 4 bases and the V segment lost 7 bases, leaving 11 bases of the junction unmatched. CDR3: CSGKDRGGTGANVLTF. In DNA, the CDR3 is TGCAGCGGGAAGGACAGGGGAGGCACCGGGGCCAACGTCCTGACTTTC.

At least ten counts were recorded for this clonotype. This rearrangement joins TRBV9 to TRBJ1-4; D is possibly TRBD1 (6 bases). The length of the CDR3 is 14 residues. V lost 4 bases and J lost 10, with 17 bases in between. Looked up from germline, CDR1 is SGDLS and CDR2 is YYNGEE. The CDR3 bases are TGTGCCAGCAGCCTTGGACAGTTCGACGTAAAACTGTTTTTT. Translated: CASSLGQFDVKLFF.

A remark on this clonotype: One junction end disagrees with the germline gene, perhaps due to a read error. CDR3 coding DNA: TGCGCCAGCAGCCCCGGCGGTCCTAGCGGGCCTTTTCTGACCTACGAGCAGTACTTC. The encoded protein is CASSPGGPSGPFLTYEQYF. The chain carries TRBV7-3 and TRBJ2-7; 8 bases agree with TRBD2. In germline, CDR1 is SGHTA, CDR2 FQGTGA. CDR3 length: 19 residues. The entire variable domain, with the rest obtained from reference TRBV7-3 and TRBJ2-7, is as follows: GAGVSQTPSNKVTEKGKYVELRCDPISGHTALYWYRQSLGQGPEFLIYFQGTGAADDSGLPNDRFFAVRPEGSVSTLKIQRTERGDSAVYLCASSPGGPSGPFLTYEQYFGPGTRLTVT.

This clonotype has only a few counts. The rearrangement uses TRBV12-3 or TRBV12-4 and TRBJ2-7; D may correspond to TRBD1 or TRBD2 (6 bases each). V was cut by 6 bases and J by 3 bases, with 15 bases left in between. The CDR3 runs 14 residues. Here the CDR3 DNA reads TGTGCCAGCAGCCAAGTGGGGGGCAACTACGAGCAGTACTTC. It codes for CASSQVGGNYEQYF.

The table lists this clonotype with many counts. The rearrangement joins TRBV15 to TRBJ2-7; 11 bases line up with TRBD1. The V gene end was trimmed by 2 bases and the J gene end by 6 bases; junction bases not matched to a gene: 6. This CDR3 spans 15 amino acids. Germline CDR1 LNHNV, CDR2 YYDKDF (reference sequence). The CDR3 nucleotides are TGTGCCACCAGCAGACCCGGACAGGGGGCGACCGAGCAGTACTTC. It yields the protein CATSRPGQGATEQYF.

The chain carries TRBV2 and TRBJ1-2, with TRBD1 as a possible D gene (6 bases). Trimming left V 7 bases short and J 4 bases short, with 13 bases between. The CDR3 has 13 residues. CDR1 and CDR2 from the germline V gene are SNHLY and FYNNEI. The CDR3 here is CASKMDSVYGYTF. CDR3 DNA: TGTGCCAGCAAAATGGACAGCGTCTATGGCTACACCTTC.

In the case of this clonotype: One end of the junction varies from germline; a read error may be responsible. This chain uses TRBV10-1 with TRBJ2-7, with no clear D. CDR1 is WNHNN and CDR2 is SYGVQD in the germline V gene (reference sequence). The CDR3 contains 14 residues. The CDR3 loop is CAISEADLYYEQYF. CDR3 DNA: TGTGCCATCAGTGAGGCGGACCTCTATTACGAGCAGTACTTC.

The rearrangement uses TRBV9 and TRBJ1-6; 10 nucleotides agree with TRBD1. The germline V gene encodes CDR1 SGDLS and CDR2 YYNGEE. This CDR3 has 15 amino acids. V shed 1 base and J 8 bases; nucleotides not matched to a gene: 3. The CDR3 nucleotides read TGTGCCAGCAGCGTACGTGGACAGGGGGATTCACCCCTCCACTTT. Translated, it gives CASSVRGQGDSPLHF.

This clonotype was observed a single time. V gene TRBV19 combines with J gene TRBJ2-7, with TRBD1 matching 7 bases. Per the germline V gene, CDR1 is LNHDA and CDR2 is SQIVND (reference sequence). The CDR3 is made up of 15 amino acids. V dropped 3 bases and J dropped 0; count of bases not matched to a gene: 5. The CDR3 sequence is CASSMRQGLSYEQYF. DNA for the CDR3: TGTGCCAGTAGTATGCGACAGGGCCTCTCCTACGAGCAGTACTTC.

This clonotype was seen more than once but under ten times. The rearrangement links TRBV28 to TRBJ2-7; 12 positions agree with TRBD1. The CDR3 has 16 residues. V trimming: 4 bases; J trimming: 2 bases; junction bases outside the gene matches: 6. Germline V CDR1 and CDR2: MDHEN, SYDVKM. CDR3 nucleotide sequence: TGTGCCAGCAGTTGGGGACAGGGGGCTATCCCCTACGAGCAGTACTTC. Protein product: CASSWGQGAIPYEQYF.

Comment on this clonotype: A much bigger clone sits one base away, suggesting this may be a read error. The chain couples TRBV13 to TRBJ2-7, with D possibly being TRBD2 (5 bases). The germline V gene has CDR1 PRHDT and CDR2 FYEKMQ (reference sequence). The CDR3 spans 15 residues. Here the CDR3 DNA reads TGTGCCAGCAGCTTAGGCAGGACTGAGGGCTACGAGCAGTGCTTC. Translating gives CASSLGRTEGYEQCF. The entire variable domain, with the rest obtained from reference TRBV13 and TRBJ2-7, is as follows: AAGVIQSPRHLIKEKRETATLKCYPIPRHDTVYWYQQGPGQDPQFLISFYEKMQSDKGSIPDRFSAQQFSDYHSELNMSSLELGDSALYFCASSLGRTEGYEQCFGPGTRLTVT.

The chain recombines TRBV10-3 with TRBJ1-5, with unresolved D. The CDR3 is 13 residues long. Germline V gene sequence: CDR1 ENHRY, CDR2 SYGVKD. Trimming pared 5 bases from V and 3 bases from J, leaving 8 bases between. The CDR3 DNA is TGTGCCATCAGTAATGGGGACAATCAGCCCCAGCATTTT. Amino acids: CAISNGDNQPQHF.

This clonotype has just one count. The rearrangement uses TRBV5-1 and TRBJ2-3, with TRBD1 identical over 7 bases. J was trimmed by 2 bases and V by 2 bases; bases with no gene match: 5. CDR3 length equals 15 residues. Germline V CDR1 and CDR2: SGHRS, YFSETQ. Here the CDR3 reads CASSLRDSYTDTQYF. Written as DNA, the CDR3 is TGCGCCAGCAGCTTACGGGACAGCTACACAGATACGCAGTATTTT.

Note on this clonotype: The junction differs from germline at one of its ends, possibly a read error. The V gene is TRBV5-1, the J gene TRBJ1-1, with unresolved D. CDR1 is SGHRS, CDR2 YFSETQ, per germline. CDR3 length equals 12 residues. Here the CDR3 DNA reads TGTGCCAGCGGCCGGGCTCCCACTGAAGCTTTCTTT. This codes for CASGRAPTEAFF.

This clonotype turned up a few times. The chain couples TRBV2 to TRBJ2-3; 8 nucleotides align to TRBD2. The germline V gene has CDR1 SNHLY and CDR2 FYNNEI. CDR3 length: 15 amino acids. The V gene end was trimmed by 4 bases and the J gene end by 2 bases; junction bases not matched to a gene: 5. DNA of the CDR3: TGTGCCAGCAGTGTAGGCGGGGGGATCACAGATACGCAGTATTTT. As protein: CASSVGGGITDTQYF.

The V and J genes are TRBV28 and TRBJ1-1; D may be TRBD1 (5 bases). Germline lookup yields CDR1 MDHEN and CDR2 SYDVKM. This CDR3 is built from 14 residues. The V gene lost 3 bases and the J gene lost 4 bases, with 12 bases spanning the gap. CDR3 region: CASSFTRAGTEAFF. In DNA form, the CDR3 reads TGTGCCAGCAGTTTCACCAGGGCAGGCACTGAAGCTTTCTTT.

The rearrangement links TRBV2 to TRBJ2-7; D remains ambiguous. The DNA end is more similar to TRBJ2-1, so the J call may be wrong. Germline CDR1 SNHLY, CDR2 FYNNEI. The CDR3 consists of 14 residues. CDR3 protein: CASRIYSSYNEQFF. In DNA form, the CDR3 reads TGTGCCAGCAGAATTTACAGCTCCTACAATGAGCAGTTCTTC.

This clonotype was seen only a few times. The chain recombines TRBV7-2 with TRBJ1-2; D might be TRBD1 (6 bases). Per the germline V gene, CDR1 is SGHTA and CDR2 is FQGNSA. The CDR3 is 15 residues long. Trimming stripped 5 bases from V and 8 bases from J, with 21 bases between. DNA for the CDR3: TGTGCCAGCAGCCAAGACTGGGGGCAGGGGACGGGCTACACCTTC. Residues: CASSQDWGQGTGYTF. Full variable domain (outside the CDR3, taken from reference TRBV7-2 and TRBJ1-2): GAGVSQSPSNKVTEKGKDVELRCDPISGHTALYWYRQSLGQGLEFLIYFQGNSAPDKSGLPSDRFSAERTGGSVSTLTIQRTQQEDSAVYLCASSQDWGQGTGYTFGSGTRLTVV.